What follows are 12 T cell receptor beta chains derived from one specimen sequenced in a study of cytomegalovirus exposure and HLA in healthy donors (dated by TCRdb to 2015 to 2018). Receptor amplification or capture employed the immunoSEQ multiplex PCR assay. The multiplex PCR relied on a mix of 60 forward primers for TCR Vbeta segments and 13 reverse primers for TCR Jbeta segments. The clones in this table, taken by TCRdb from immuneACCESS, are in-frame only. Not every clone is retained; where verified, under half of the shortfall comes from an unresolved V gene, and the cause of the rest is unknown. The sample table holds approximately 170,000 clones, of which about four fifths were seen once. Jointly, the top ten make up 3.5% to 5% of the sample. The sample was PBMCs. The receptors were gathered from a man over 45 in good health and CMV-seropositive.

The chain uses TRBV11-1 and TRBJ1-2, with 8 bases fitting TRBD1. Germline V gene sequence: CDR1 SGHAT, CDR2 FQDESV (reference sequence). Trimming took 5 bases from V and 0 from J; bases not matched to a gene: 5. The CDR3 is 15 amino acids. CDR3 nucleotide sequence: TGTGCCAGCAGCCTCGGGACAGGATCTAACTATGGCTACACCTTC. It encodes CASSLGTGSNYGYTF.

V is TRBV4-3 and J is TRBJ2-2, with 7 bases aligning to TRBD1. After removal of 2 bases from V and 0 bases from J, the junction contained 3 bases not matched to a gene. This CDR3 spans 16 amino acids. CDR1 is LGHNA, CDR2 YSLEER, per germline. The CDR3 DNA reads TGCGCCAGCAGCCAATTACAGGGGACGAACACCGGGGAGCTGTTTTTT. Translating gives CASSQLQGTNTGELFF.

The genes are TRBV4-2 and TRBJ2-2; TRBD1 aligns across 9 bases. The ends lost 1 base at V and 4 bases at J; junction bases unmatched: 4. Germline CDR1 is LGHNA and CDR2 is YNFKEQ. The CDR3 runs 16 residues. Written as DNA, the CDR3 is TGTGCCAGCAGCCAAGGACAGGGGGTGAGCACCGGGGAGCTGTTTTTT. It encodes CASSQGQGVSTGELFF.

V and J are TRBV7-9 and TRBJ1-2; no firm D call. Germline lookup yields CDR1 SEHNR and CDR2 FQNEAQ (reference sequence). The CDR3 sequence is 12 residues long. The V gene lost 5 bases and the J gene lost 8 bases, with 12 bases spanning the gap. DNA for the CDR3: TGTGCCAGCAGCCTAAGAACCGCAGGCTACACCTTC. It codes for CASSLRTAGYTF.

This sequence joins TRBV28 and TRBJ1-1, with a weak D call TRBD1 (6 bases). In germline, CDR1 is MDHEN, CDR2 SYDVKM. This CDR3 comprises 14 residues. Trimming took off 7 bases at V and 0 bases at J, with 12 bases between the two ends. The CDR3 nucleotides are TGTGCCAGCATTCAGGGGCCCCTGAACACTGAAGCTTTCTTT. Its protein is CASIQGPLNTEAFF.

This clone was observed a few times. The CDR3 DNA is TGTGCCAGCAGGTTTTACGGGTACACCGGGGAGCTGTTTTTT. It yields the protein CASRFYGYTGELFF. V gene TRBV5-6 combines with J gene TRBJ2-2; no definite D call. V was trimmed by 5 bases and J by 3 bases, leaving 11 bases between them. Germline assignment: CDR1 SGHDT and CDR2 YYEEEE. The CDR3 covers 14 residues.

The chain uses TRBV11-2 and TRBJ2-1, with 7 bases aligning to TRBD2. This CDR3 comprises 13 residues. Trimming took 4 bases from V and 9 from J; bases not matched to a gene: 6. Germline values: CDR1 SGHAT, CDR2 FQNNGV. CDR3 nucleotide sequence: TGTGCCAGCAGCTCCACTTGGGGGGGTGAGCAGTTCTTC. It specifies CASSSTWGGEQFF.

The V call is TRBV28, the J call TRBJ2-7, with D possibly being TRBD1 (6 bases). Trimming cost V 5 bases and J 3 bases, with 8 bases left between them. Germline CDR1 MDHEN, CDR2 SYDVKM. The CDR3 is made up of 12 amino acids. This CDR3 reads CASSIQGYEQYF. The CDR3 bases are TGTGCCAGCAGTATACAGGGCTACGAGCAGTACTTC. The entire variable domain, with the rest obtained from reference TRBV28 and TRBJ2-7, is as follows: DVKVTQSSRYLVKRTGEKVFLECVQDMDHENMFWYRQDPGLGLRLIYFSYDVKMKEKGDIPEGYSVSREKKERFSLILESASTNQTSMYLCASSIQGYEQYFGPGTRLTVT.

V gene TRBV7-8 combines with J gene TRBJ2-7, with a weak D call TRBD2 (7 bases). V lost 5 bases to trimming and J lost 6 bases, with 14 bases between them. The CDR3 extends over 13 amino acids. The germline CDR1 and CDR2 sequences are SGHVS and FQNEAQ. The CDR3 protein is CASSIEGGLEQYF. CDR3 coding DNA: TGTGCCAGCAGCATCGAGGGGGGGCTCGAGCAGTACTTC. The whole variable domain, filled in from reference TRBV7-8 and TRBJ2-7, reads GAGVSQSPRYKVAKRGQDVALRCDPISGHVSLFWYQQALGQGPEFLTYFQNEAQLDKSGLPSDRFFAERPEGSVSTLKIQRTQQEDSAVYLCASSIEGGLEQYFGPGTRLTVT.

This chain connects TRBV6-1 to TRBJ2-5; D perhaps matches TRBD2 (7 bases). CDR1 MNHNS and CDR2 SASEGT come from the germline V gene. V was cut by 3 bases and J by 4 bases, with 12 bases left in between. CDR3 length: 14 amino acids. DNA of the CDR3: TGTGCCAGCAGTGAGAGGGGGGGCCGAGAGACCCAGTACTTC. As protein: CASSERGGRETQYF.

V usage is TRBV4-1 and J usage is TRBJ2-7; 10 bases line up with TRBD2. CDR1 is MGHRA, CDR2 YSYEKL, per germline. The CDR3 has 15 residues. The trim removed 2 bases at V and 3 bases at J, leaving 4 bases unmatched. The CDR3 bases are TGCGCCAGCAGCCAACGGACTAGCGGAGACTACGAGCAGTACTTC. It yields the protein CASSQRTSGDYEQYF.

The V and J genes are TRBV6-5 and TRBJ1-6; D is unresolved. V lost 4 bases and J 10 bases, leaving 11 bases between the germline ends. Germline CDR1 and CDR2: MNHEY and SVGAGI. The length of the CDR3 is 13 residues. The CDR3 loop reads CASSLRGWSPLHF. DNA for the CDR3: TGTGCCAGCAGTTTACGGGGTTGGTCACCCCTCCACTTT.